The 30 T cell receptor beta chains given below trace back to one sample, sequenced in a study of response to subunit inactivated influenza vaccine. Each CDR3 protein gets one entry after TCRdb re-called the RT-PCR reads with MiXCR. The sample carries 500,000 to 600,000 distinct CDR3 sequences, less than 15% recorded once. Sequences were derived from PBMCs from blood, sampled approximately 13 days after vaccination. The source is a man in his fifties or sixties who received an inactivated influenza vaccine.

CDR3 residues: CASSLDNSVNEQYF. The CDR3, as DNA: TGTGCCAGCAGCTTAGACAATTCAGTCAACGAGCAGTACTTC. This chain connects TRBV7-9 to TRBJ2-7; no firm D call. The V and J ends lost 1 base and 5 bases respectively, with 12 bases between them. Germline V gene lookup returns CDR1 SEHNR and CDR2 FQNEAQ (reference sequence). CDR3 size: 14 residues.

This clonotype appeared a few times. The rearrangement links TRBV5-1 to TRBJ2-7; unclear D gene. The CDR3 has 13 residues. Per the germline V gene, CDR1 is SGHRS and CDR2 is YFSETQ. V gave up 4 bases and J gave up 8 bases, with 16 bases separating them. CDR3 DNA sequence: TGCGCCAGCAGCCGTTCAGTCATGGAGAAGCAGTACTTC. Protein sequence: CASSRSVMEKQYF.

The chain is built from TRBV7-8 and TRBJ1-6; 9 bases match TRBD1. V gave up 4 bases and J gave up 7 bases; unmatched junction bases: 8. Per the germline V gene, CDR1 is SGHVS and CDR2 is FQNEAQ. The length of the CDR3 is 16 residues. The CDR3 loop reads CASSSQTGGRNSPLHF. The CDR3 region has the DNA TGTGCCAGCAGCTCCCAGACAGGGGGGAGGAATTCACCCCTCCACTTT.

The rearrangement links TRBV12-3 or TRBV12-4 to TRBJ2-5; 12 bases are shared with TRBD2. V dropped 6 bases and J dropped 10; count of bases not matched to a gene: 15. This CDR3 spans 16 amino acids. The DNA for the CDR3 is TGTGCCAGCAGCCATACTAGCGGGAGGTCCCGGGGCGACCAGTACTTC. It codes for CASSHTSGRSRGDQYF.

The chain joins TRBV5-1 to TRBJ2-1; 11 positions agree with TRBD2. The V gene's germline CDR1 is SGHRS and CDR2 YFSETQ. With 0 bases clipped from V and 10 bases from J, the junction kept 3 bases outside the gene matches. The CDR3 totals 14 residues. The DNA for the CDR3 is TGCGCCAGCAGCTTGGCTAGCGGGGGGAGCGAGCAGTTCTTC. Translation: CASSLASGGSEQFF.

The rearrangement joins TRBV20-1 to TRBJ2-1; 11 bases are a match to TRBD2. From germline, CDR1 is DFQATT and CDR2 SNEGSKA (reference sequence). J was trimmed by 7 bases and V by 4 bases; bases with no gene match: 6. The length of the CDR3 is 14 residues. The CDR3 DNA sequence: TGCAGTGCTAAACTAGCGGGAGTGTGGAATGAGCAGTTCTTC. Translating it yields CSAKLAGVWNEQFF.

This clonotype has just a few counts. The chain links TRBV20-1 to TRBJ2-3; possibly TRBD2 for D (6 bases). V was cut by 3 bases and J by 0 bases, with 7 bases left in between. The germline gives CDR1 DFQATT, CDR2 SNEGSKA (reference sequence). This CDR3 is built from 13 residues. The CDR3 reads CSARGTSTDTQYF. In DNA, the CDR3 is TGCAGTGCTAGGGGGACTAGCACAGATACGCAGTATTTT.

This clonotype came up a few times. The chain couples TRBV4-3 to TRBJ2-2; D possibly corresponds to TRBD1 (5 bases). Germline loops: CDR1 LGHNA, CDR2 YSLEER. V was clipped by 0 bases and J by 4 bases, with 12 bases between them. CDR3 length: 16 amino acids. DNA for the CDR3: TGCGCCAGCAGCCAAGAACGGGCTAGGGGCACCGGGGAGCTGTTTTTT. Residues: CASSQERARGTGELFF.

The CDR3 protein is CASSQGGDSYEQYF. CDR3 DNA: TGTGCCAGCAGCCAAGGAGGGGACAGCTACGAGCAGTACTTC. The chain carries TRBV14 and TRBJ2-7, with TRBD1 matching 7 bases. There are 14 residues in the CDR3. Germline V gene sequence: CDR1 SGHDN, CDR2 FVKESK. Trimming removed 1 base from V and 3 bases from J; junction bases left unmatched: 3. The entire variable domain, with the rest obtained from reference TRBV14 and TRBJ2-7, is as follows: EAGVTQFPSHSVIEKGQTVTLRCDPISGHDNLYWYRRVMGKEIKFLLHFVKESKQDESGMPNNRFLAERTGGTYSTLKVQPAELEDSGVYFCASSQGGDSYEQYFGPGTRLTVT.

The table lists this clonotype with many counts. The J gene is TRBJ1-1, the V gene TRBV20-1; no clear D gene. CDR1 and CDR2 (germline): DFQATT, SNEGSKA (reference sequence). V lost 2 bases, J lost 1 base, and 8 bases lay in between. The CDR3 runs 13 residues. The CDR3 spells CSARRSANTEAFF. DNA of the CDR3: TGCAGTGCTAGAAGGTCAGCGAACACTGAAGCTTTCTTT.

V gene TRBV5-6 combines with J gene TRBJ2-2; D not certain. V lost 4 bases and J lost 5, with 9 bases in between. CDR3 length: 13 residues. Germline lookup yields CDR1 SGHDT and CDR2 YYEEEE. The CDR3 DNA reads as TGTGCCAGCAGCGTTGGAACGACCGGGGAGCTGTTTTTT. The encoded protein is CASSVGTTGELFF.

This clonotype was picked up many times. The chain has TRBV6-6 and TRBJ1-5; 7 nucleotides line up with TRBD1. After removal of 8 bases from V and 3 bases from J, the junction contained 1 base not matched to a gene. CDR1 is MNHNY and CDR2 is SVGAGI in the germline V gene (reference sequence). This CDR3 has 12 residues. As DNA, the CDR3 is TGTGCCAGCGGACAGGACAATCAGCCCCAGCATTTT. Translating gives CASGQDNQPQHF.

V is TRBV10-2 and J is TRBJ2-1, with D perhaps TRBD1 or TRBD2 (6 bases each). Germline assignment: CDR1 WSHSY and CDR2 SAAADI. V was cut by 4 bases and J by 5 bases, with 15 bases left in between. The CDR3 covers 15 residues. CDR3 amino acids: CASSASLRDNNEQFF. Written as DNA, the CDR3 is TGCGCCAGCAGTGCGTCGTTGCGGGACAACAATGAGCAGTTCTTC.

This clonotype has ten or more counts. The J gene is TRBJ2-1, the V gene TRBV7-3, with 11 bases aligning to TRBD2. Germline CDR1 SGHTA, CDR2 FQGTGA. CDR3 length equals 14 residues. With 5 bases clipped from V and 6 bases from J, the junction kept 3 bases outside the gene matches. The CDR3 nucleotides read TGTGCCAGCAGCAGTAGCGGGAGGGGCAATGAGCAGTTCTTC. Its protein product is CASSSSGRGNEQFF.

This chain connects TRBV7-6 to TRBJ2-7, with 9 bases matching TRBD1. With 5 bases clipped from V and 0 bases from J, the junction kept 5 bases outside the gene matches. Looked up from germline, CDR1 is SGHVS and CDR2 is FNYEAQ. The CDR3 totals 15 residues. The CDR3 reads CASSEGQGDSYEQYF. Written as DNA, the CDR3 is TGTGCCAGCAGCGAGGGACAGGGAGACTCCTACGAGCAGTACTTC.

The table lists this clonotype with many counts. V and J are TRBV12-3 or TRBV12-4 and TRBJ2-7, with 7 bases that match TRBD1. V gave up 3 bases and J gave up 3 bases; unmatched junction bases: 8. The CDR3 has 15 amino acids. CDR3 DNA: TGTGCCAGCAGTTTGCGACTGGGACAGAACTACGAGCAGTACTTC. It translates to CASSLRLGQNYEQYF.

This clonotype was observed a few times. CDR3 in DNA: TGTGCCAGCAGCCACACTAGCGGAGCCTACAATGAGCAGTTCTTC. Translated, it gives CASSHTSGAYNEQFF. The chain couples TRBV7-9 to TRBJ2-1, with TRBD2 matching 8 bases. Germline loops: CDR1 SEHNR, CDR2 FQNEAQ (reference sequence). The CDR3 length is 15 residues. V lost 5 bases, J lost 2 bases, and 5 bases stayed unmatched.

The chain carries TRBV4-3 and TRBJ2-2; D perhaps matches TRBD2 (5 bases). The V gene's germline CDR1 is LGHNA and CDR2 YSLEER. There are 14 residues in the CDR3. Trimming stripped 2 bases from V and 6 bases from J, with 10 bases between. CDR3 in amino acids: CASSQQSGAGELFF. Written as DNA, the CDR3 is TGCGCCAGCAGCCAACAAAGCGGAGCCGGGGAGCTGTTTTTT.

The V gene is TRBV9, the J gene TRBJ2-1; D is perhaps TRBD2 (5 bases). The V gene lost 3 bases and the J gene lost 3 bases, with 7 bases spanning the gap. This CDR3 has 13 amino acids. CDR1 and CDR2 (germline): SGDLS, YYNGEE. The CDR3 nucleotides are TGTGCCAGCAGCGCCCGGGGCTACAATGAGCAGTTCTTC. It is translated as CASSARGYNEQFF.

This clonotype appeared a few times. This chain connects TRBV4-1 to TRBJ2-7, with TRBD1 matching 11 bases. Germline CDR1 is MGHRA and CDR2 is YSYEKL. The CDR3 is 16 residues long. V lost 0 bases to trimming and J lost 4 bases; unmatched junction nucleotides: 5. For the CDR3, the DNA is TGCGCCAGCAGCCAAGATCGGACAGGGGGCTGGTACGAGCAGTACTTC. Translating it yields CASSQDRTGGWYEQYF.

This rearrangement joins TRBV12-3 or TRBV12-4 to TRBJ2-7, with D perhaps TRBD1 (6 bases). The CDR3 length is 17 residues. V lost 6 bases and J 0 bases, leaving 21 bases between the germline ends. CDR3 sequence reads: CASSQGPGGPSSYEQYF. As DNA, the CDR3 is TGTGCCAGCAGCCAGGGGCCCGGAGGACCCAGCTCCTACGAGCAGTACTTC.

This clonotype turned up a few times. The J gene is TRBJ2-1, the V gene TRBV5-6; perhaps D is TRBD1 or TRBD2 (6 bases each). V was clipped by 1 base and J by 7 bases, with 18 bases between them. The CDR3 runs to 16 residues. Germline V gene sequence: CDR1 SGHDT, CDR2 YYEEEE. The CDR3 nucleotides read TGTGCCAGCAGCTTGCAGGGAATGGGGGCGGGAAATGAGCAGTTCTTC. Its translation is CASSLQGMGAGNEQFF. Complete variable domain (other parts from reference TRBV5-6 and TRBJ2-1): DAGVTQSPTHLIKTRGQQVTLRCSPKSGHDTVSWYQQALGQGPQFIFQYYEEEERQRGNFPDRFSGHQFPNYSSELNVNALLLGDSALYLCASSLQGMGAGNEQFFGPGTRLTVL.

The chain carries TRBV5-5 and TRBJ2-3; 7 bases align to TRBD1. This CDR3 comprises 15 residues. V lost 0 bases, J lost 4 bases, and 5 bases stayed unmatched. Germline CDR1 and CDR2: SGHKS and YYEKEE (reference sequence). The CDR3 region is CASSLVDRVSDTQYF. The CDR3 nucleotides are TGTGCCAGCAGCTTGGTCGACAGGGTATCAGATACGCAGTATTTT.

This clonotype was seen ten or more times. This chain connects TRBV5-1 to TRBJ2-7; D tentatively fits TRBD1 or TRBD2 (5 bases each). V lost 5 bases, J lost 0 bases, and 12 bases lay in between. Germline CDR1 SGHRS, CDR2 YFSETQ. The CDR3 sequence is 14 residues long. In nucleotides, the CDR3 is TGCGCCAGCAGGGATGGGACGGACTCCTACGAGCAGTACTTC. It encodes CASRDGTDSYEQYF.

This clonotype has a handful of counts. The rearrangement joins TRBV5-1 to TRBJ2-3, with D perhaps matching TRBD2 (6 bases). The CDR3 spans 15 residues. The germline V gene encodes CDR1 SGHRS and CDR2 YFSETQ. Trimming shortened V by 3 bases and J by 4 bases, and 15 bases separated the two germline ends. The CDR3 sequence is CASSWQGGGADTQYF. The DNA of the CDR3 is TGCGCCAGCAGCTGGCAGGGAGGTGGCGCAGATACGCAGTATTTT.

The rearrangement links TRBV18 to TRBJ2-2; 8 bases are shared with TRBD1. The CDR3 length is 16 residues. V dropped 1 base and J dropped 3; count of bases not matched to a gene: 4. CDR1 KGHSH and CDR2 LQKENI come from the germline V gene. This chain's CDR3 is CASSPLGQGDTGELFF. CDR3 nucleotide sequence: TGTGCCAGCTCACCACTTGGACAGGGCGACACCGGGGAGCTGTTTTTT.

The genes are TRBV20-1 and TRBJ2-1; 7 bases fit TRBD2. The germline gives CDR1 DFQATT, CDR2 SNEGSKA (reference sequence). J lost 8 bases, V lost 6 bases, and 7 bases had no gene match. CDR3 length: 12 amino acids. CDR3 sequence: CSAARLADEQFF. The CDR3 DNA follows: TGCAGTGCAGCAAGACTAGCCGATGAGCAGTTCTTC.

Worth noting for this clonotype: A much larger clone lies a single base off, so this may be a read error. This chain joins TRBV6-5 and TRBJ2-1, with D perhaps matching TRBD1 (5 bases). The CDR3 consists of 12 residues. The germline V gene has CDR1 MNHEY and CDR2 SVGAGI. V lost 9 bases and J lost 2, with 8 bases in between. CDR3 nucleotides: TGTGCCAGTGTACAGGCCTACAATGAGCAGTTCTTC. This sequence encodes CASVQAYNEQFF.

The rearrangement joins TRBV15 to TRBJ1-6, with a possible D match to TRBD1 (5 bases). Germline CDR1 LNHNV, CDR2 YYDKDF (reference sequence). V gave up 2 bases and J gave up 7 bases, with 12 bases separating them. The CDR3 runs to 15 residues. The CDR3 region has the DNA TGTGCCACCAGCAGAATCAGGGAGATAAATTCACCCCTCCACTTT. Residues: CATSRIREINSPLHF.

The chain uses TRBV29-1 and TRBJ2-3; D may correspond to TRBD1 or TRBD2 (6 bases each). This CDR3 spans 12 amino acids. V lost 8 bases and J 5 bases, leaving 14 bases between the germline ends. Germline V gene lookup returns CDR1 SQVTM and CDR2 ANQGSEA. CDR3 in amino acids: CSLRGQGDTQYF. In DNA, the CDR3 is TGCAGCCTCCGGGGGCAGGGAGATACGCAGTATTTT.